Below, one T cell receptor (beta chain) is given with its context. These data originate in a study of blood T cell repertoires in COVID-19. The method was immunoSEQ multiplex PCR; TCRdb's version includes in-frame clones alone and lacks a portion of them. The sample holds approximately 200,000 clones, about 90% seen once. The sequence was collected from a man aged 18 to 29 with active or convalescent COVID-19. The sequenced material came from peripheral blood.

CDR3 bases: TGTGCCAGCATCACTAGCTTGGTCGGGGAAGAGACCCAGTACTTC. Translating it yields CASITSLVGEETQYF. This chain connects TRBV6-5 to TRBJ2-5; TRBD2 is a possible D gene (6 bases). V lost 7 bases and J 3 bases, leaving 18 bases between the germline ends. Looked up from germline, CDR1 is MNHEY and CDR2 is SVGAGI. This CDR3 region has 15 residues.